The clone carrying this TCR beta chain has at least ten counts. Its target is unknown. This sample was included in a study of T cell repertoires in cytomegalovirus infection. As for the study in general: Both CMV infection and a matching HLA type were indicated by public TCR beta signatures.

Study-level results: Dominating the ex vivo response were TCR beta clonotypes that were CMV-specific and HLA-C-restricted.

V was shortened by 6 bases and J by 1 base, with 13 bases between the two germline ends. CDR3 size: 14 residues. Germline V gene data show CDR1 as MNHNS and CDR2 as SASEGT. TCRdb analysed the reads with MiXCR anew, one entry per CDR3 protein. Of around 260,000 distinct CDR3 sequences detected, around 9% appear once; the ten largest clones hold around 15%. This rearrangement joins TRBV6-1 to TRBJ2-7; TRBD2 is a possible D gene (6 bases). The TCR sequence derives from a human donor in good health (CMV status not recorded). Some clones in this sample may be carry-over from other donors' samples. Sequencing was done on a sample of PBMCs. In DNA form, the CDR3 reads TGTGCCAGCAGGCCCCGGACTACTTCCTACGAGCAGTACTTC. Protein product: CASRPRTTSYEQYF.